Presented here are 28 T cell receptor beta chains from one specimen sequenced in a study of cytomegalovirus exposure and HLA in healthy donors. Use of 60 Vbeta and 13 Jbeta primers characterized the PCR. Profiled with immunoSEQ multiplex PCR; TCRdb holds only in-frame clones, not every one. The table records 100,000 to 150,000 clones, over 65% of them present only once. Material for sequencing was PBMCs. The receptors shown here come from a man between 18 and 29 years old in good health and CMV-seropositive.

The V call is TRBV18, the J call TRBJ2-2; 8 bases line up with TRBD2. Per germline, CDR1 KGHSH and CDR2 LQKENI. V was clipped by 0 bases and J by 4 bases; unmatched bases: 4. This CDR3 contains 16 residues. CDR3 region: CASSPPTRGATGELFF. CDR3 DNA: TGTGCCAGCTCACCACCGACGCGGGGGGCCACCGGGGAGCTGTTTTTT.

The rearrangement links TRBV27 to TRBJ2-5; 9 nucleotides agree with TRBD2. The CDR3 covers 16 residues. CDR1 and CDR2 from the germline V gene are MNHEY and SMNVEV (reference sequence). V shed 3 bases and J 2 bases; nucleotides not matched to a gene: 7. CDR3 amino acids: CASSFKAGGFQETQYF. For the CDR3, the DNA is TGTGCCAGCAGTTTTAAAGCGGGGGGCTTTCAAGAGACCCAGTACTTC.

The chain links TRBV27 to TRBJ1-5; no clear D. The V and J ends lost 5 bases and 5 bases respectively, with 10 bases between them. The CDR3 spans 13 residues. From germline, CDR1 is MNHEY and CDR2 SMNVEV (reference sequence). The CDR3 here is CASSPRPYQPQHF. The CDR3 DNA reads TGTGCCAGCAGTCCCCGTCCCTATCAGCCCCAGCATTTT.

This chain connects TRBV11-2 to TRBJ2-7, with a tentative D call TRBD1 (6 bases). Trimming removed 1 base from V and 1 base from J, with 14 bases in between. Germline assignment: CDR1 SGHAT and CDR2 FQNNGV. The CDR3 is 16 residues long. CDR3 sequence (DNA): TGTGCCAGCAGCTTAGCCCTACAGGGTAGTTCCTACGAGCAGTACTTC. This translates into CASSLALQGSSYEQYF.

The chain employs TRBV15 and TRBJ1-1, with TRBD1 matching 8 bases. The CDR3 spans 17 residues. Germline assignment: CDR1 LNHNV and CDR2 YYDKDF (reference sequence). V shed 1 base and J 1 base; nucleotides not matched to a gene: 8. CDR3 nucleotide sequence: TGTGCCACCAGCAGAGGGGACAGGTACTTTCAGAACACTGAAGCTTTCTTT. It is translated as CATSRGDRYFQNTEAFF.

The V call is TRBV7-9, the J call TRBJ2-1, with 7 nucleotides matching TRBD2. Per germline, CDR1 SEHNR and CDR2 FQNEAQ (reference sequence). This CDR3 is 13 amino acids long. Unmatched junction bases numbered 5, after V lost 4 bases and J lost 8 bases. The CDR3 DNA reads TGTGCCAGCAGCTCAGTTACTAGCGATGAGCAGTTCTTC. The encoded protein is CASSSVTSDEQFF.

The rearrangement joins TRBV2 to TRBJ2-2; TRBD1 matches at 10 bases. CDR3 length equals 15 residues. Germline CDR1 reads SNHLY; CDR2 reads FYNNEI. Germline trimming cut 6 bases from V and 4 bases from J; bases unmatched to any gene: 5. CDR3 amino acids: CASREGQGITGELFF. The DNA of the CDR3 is TGTGCCAGCAGGGAGGGACAGGGGATCACCGGGGAGCTGTTTTTT.

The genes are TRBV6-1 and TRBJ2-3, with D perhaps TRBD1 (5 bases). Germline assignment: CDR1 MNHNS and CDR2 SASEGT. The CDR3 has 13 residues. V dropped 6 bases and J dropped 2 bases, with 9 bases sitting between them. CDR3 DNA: TGTGCCAGCAGGGTGGGGCCCACAGATACGCAGTATTTT. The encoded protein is CASRVGPTDTQYF.

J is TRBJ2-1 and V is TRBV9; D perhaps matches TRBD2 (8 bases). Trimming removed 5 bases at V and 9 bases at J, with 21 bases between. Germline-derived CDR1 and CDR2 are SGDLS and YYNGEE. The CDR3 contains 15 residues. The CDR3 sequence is CASSKGAGGSGEQFF. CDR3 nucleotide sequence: TGTGCCAGCAGTAAGGGGGCGGGGGGCTCGGGTGAGCAGTTCTTC.

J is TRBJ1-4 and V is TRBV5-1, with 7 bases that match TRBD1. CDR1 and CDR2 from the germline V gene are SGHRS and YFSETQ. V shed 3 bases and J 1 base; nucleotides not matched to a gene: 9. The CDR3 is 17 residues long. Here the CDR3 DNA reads TGCGCCAGCAGCTCGCAACCCCACAGGGGAACTAATGAAAAACTGTTTTTT. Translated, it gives CASSSQPHRGTNEKLFF.

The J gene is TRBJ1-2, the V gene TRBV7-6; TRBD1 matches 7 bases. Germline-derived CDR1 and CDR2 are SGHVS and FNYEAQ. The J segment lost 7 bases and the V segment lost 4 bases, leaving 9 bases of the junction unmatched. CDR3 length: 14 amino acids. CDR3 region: CASSYTTGDSGYTF. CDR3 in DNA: TGTGCCAGCAGCTATACCACAGGGGATAGTGGCTACACCTTC.

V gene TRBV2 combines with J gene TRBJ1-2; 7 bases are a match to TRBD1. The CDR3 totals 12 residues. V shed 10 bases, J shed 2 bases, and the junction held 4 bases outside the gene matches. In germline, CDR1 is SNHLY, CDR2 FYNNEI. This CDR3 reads CATGRGNYGYTF. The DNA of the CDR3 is TGTGCCACGGGCAGGGGGAACTATGGCTACACCTTC.

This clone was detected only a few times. For the CDR3, the DNA is TGTGCCAGCAGTTTGGGGGGGGCGACTGAAGCTTTCTTT. It yields the protein CASSLGGATEAFF. The rearrangement joins TRBV28 to TRBJ1-1, with TRBD1 as a possible D gene (6 bases). The length of the CDR3 is 13 residues. Germline assignment: CDR1 MDHEN and CDR2 SYDVKM. Trimming cost V 3 bases and J 5 bases, with 10 bases left between them.

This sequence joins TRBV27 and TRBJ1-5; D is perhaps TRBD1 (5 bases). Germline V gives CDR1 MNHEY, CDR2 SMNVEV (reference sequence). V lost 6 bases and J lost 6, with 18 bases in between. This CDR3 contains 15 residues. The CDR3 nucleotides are TGTGCCAGCAGCCCCCGGGGGTCGGTAAGTCAGCCCCAGCATTTT. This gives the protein CASSPRGSVSQPQHF.

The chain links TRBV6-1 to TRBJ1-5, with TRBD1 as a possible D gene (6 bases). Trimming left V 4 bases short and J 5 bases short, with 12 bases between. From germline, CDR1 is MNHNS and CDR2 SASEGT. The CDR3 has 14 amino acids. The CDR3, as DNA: TGTGCCAGCAGTGGGGGGGGCCCGGATCAGCCCCAGCATTTT. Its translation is CASSGGGPDQPQHF.

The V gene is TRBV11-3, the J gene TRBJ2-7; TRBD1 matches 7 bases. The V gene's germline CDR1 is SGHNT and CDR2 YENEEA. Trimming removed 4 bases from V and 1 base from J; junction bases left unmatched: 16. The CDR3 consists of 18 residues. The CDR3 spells CASSSRDSYRPDSYEQYF. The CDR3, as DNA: TGTGCCAGCAGCTCCCGGGACAGTTATCGGCCTGATTCCTACGAGCAGTACTTC.

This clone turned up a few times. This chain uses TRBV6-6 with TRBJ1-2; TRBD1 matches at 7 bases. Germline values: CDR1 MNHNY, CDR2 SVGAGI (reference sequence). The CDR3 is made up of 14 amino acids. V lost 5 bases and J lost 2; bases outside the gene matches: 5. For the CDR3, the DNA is TGTGCCAGCAGTCGGGGGACAGCAAACTATGGCTACACCTTC. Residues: CASSRGTANYGYTF.

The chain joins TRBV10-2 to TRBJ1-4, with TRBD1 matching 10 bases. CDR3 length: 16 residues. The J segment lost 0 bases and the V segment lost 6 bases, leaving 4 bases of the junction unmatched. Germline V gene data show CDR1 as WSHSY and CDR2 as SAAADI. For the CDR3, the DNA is TGCGCCAGCAGGCGAGGGACAGGGGCAACTAATGAAAAACTGTTTTTT. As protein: CASRRGTGATNEKLFF.

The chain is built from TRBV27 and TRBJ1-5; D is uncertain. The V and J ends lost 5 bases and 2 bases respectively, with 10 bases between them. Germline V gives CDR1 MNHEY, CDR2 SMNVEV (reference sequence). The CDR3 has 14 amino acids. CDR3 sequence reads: CASSPRLGNQPQHF. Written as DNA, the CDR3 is TGTGCCAGCAGTCCCCGGTTAGGCAATCAGCCCCAGCATTTT.

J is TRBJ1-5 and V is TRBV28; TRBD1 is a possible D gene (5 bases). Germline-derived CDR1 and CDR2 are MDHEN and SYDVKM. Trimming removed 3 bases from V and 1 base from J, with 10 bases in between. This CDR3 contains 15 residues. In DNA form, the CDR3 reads TGTGCCAGCAGTTTGGGCAGGGTGAGCAATCAGCCCCAGCATTTT. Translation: CASSLGRVSNQPQHF.

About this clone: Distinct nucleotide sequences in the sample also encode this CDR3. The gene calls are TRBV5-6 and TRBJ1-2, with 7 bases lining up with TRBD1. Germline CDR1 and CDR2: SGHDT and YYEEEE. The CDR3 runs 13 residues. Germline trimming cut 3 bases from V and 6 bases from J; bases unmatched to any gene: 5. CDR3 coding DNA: TGTGCCAGCAGCTCCGGGACAGTTAATGGCTACACCTTC. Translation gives CASSSGTVNGYTF. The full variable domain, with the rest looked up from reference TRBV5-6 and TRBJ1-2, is DAGVTQSPTHLIKTRGQQVTLRCSPKSGHDTVSWYQQALGQGPQFIFQYYEEEERQRGNFPDRFSGHQFPNYSSELNVNALLLGDSALYLCASSSGTVNGYTFGSGTRLTVV.

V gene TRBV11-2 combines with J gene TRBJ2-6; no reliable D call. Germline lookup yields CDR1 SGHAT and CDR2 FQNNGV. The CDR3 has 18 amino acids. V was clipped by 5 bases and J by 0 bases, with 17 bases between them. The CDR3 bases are TGTGCCAGCAGCCCCCGCCAGGCCTCCCACTCTGGGGCCAACGTCCTGACTTTC. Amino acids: CASSPRQASHSGANVLTF.

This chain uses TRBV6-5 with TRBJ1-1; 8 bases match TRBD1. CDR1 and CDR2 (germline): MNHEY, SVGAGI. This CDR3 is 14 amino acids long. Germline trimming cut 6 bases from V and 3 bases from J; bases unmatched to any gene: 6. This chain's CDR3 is CASRADRAYTEAFF. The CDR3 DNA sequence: TGTGCCAGCAGAGCGGACAGGGCCTACACTGAAGCTTTCTTT.

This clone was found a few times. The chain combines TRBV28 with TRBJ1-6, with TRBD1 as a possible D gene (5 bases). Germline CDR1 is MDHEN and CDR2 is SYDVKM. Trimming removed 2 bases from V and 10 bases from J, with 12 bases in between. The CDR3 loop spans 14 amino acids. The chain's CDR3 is CASSLKGFYSPLHF. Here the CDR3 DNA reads TGTGCCAGCAGTTTAAAGGGGTTTTACTCACCCCTCCACTTT.

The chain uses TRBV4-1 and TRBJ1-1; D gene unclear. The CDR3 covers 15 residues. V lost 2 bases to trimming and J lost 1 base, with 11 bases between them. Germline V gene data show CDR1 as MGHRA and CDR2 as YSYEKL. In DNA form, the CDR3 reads TGCGCCAGCAGCCAATTGTTCGCGTGGAACACTGAAGCTTTCTTT. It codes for CASSQLFAWNTEAFF.

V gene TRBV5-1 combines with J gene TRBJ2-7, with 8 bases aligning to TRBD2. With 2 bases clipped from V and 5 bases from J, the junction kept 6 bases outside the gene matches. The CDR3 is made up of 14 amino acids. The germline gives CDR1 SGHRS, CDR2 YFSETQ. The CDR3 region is CASSFGTSNHEQYF. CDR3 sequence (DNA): TGCGCCAGCAGCTTCGGGACTAGTAACCACGAGCAGTACTTC.

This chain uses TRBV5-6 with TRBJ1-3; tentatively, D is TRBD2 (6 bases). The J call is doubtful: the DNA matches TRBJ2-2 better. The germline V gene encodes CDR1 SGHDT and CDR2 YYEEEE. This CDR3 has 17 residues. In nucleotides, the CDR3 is TGTGCCAGCAGCCCAACGGAGGGCGCCAGGAACACCGGGGAGCTGTTTTTT. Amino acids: CASSPTEGARNTGELFF.

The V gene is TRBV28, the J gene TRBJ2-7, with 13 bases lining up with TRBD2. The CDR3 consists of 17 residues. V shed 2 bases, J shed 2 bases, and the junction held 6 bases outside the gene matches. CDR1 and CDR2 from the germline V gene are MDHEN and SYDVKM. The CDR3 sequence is CASSLPGLAGSAYEQYF. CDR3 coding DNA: TGTGCCAGCAGTTTACCGGGACTAGCGGGGTCAGCCTACGAGCAGTACTTC.